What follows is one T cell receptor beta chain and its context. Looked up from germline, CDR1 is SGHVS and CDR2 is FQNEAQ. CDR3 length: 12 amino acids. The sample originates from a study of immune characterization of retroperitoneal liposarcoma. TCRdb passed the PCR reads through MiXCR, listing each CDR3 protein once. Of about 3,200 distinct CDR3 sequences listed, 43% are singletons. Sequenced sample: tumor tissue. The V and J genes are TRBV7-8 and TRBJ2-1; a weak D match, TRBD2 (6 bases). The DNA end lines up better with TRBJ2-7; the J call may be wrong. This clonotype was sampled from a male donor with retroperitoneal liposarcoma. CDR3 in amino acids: CASSQGLNEQYF. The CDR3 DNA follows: TGTGCCAGCAGCCAGGGACTCAATGAGCAGTACTTC.